These T cell receptor beta chains were read from a single sample in a study of shared clonotypes between healthy human individuals. TCRdb's copy holds only in-frame clones and misses some; the assay was immunoSEQ multiplex PCR. The repertoire holds fewer than 1.6 million clones, approximately 98.5% seen once, with under 0.45% in the top ten. Sequenced sample: naive CD4+ T cells sorted from blood. All receptors come from a young man in good health. Each CDR3 is given with its conserved first and last residue. The order of the fields is CDR3 length, J gene, V gene, D gene, CDR3 protein. D genes are given only for firm matches.

19 TRBJ2-7 TRBV7-8 . CASSLQGGPGALTGYEQYF
15 TRBJ2-1 TRBV5-5 . CASRRAVDSYNEQFF
15 TRBJ1-1 TRBV7-3 . CASSLRGPMNTEAFF
14 TRBJ2-4 TRBV28 . CASSRRLAKNIQYF
13 TRBJ1-3 TRBV6-5 . CASSYSGGNTIYF
13 TRBJ1-2 TRBV6-4 . CASRRRPPYGYTF
13 TRBJ1-5 TRBV7-2 TRBD1 CASSTGGNQPQHF
14 TRBJ1-1 TRBV5-1 . CASSSSGLNTEAFF
13 TRBJ2-2 TRBV14 . CASSTGVPGELFF
16 TRBJ2-1 TRBV11-3 TRBD2 CASSLELAGGNNEQFF
14 TRBJ1-5 TRBV11-2 . CASSFSDSNQPQHF
12 TRBJ2-7 TRBV25-1 . CASSDPASEQYF
19 TRBJ2-1 TRBV19 TRBD2 CASINEEGRTSGGYNEQFF
17 TRBJ2-2 TRBV14 TRBD1 CASSQVGDSSDTGELFF
17 TRBJ1-2 TRBV2 . CASSEAETYGDSYGYTF
12 TRBJ2-1 TRBV7-2 . CASSNRDARQFF
14 TRBJ2-5 TRBV28 . CASNSGVYLETQYF
17 TRBJ2-2 TRBV5-1 TRBD2 CASSWTSGSMITGELFF
18 TRBJ2-6 TRBV25-1 TRBD2 CASSEFGTSVSGANVLTF
14 TRBJ1-2 TRBV4-3 . CASSHRGGAYGYTF
13 TRBJ2-1 TRBV7-2 . CASRGGTVNEQFF
14 TRBJ1-5 TRBV6-1 . CASSGSGEGRPQHF
13 TRBJ2-7 TRBV19 TRBD2 CASRTRGGHEQYF
14 TRBJ2-7 TRBV28 TRBD1 CASSSGTGFYEQYF
16 TRBJ1-2 TRBV19 TRBD1 CASSMPDLQGADGYTF
15 TRBJ2-7 TRBV5-1 . CASSFNPGSPYEQYF
15 TRBJ2-7 TRBV7-9 TRBD1 CASSLGDRRNYEQYF
14 TRBJ1-1 TRBV5-6 . CASSLVGALAEAFF
13 TRBJ2-2 TRBV5-1 TRBD2 CASSRGEGGELFF
16 TRBJ1-4 TRBV7-9 TRBD1 CASSLSQTGKNEKLFF
15 TRBJ2-3 TRBV7-8 TRBD2 CASSTGLAATDTQYF
15 TRBJ2-1 TRBV6-1 . CATNLESRRYNEQFF
22 TRBJ2-5 TRBV18 TRBD1 CASSPLRSPRDRGPPGRETQYF
15 TRBJ1-3 TRBV5-1 . CASSLGRAEGNTIYF
12 TRBJ1-1 TRBV30 . CAIYGGSTEAFF
12 TRBJ2-7 TRBV5-1 TRBD1 CASSFQGDEQYF
11 TRBJ2-5 TRBV20-1 . CSARDRETQYF
15 TRBJ2-7 TRBV5-4 . CASSLGGGQYYEQYF
15 TRBJ1-5 TRBV19 . CASSFWDSRGQPQHF
14 TRBJ2-5 TRBV5-5 . CASSRGQLAETQYF
15 TRBJ2-7 TRBV7-8 TRBD1 CASSPTGTGQGEQYF
16 TRBJ2-7 TRBV7-8 . CASSLSSGVATYEQYF
10 TRBJ2-3 TRBV29-1 . CSVKLGTQYF
15 TRBJ2-5 TRBV4-1 . CASSQEHNRVETQYF
15 TRBJ1-2 TRBV2 . CASSGVTGSDYGYTF
13 TRBJ1-1 TRBV27 . CASSFPGNTEAFF
13 TRBJ2-5 TRBV9 . CASSVGRQETQYF
16 TRBJ1-1 TRBV5-1 TRBD1 CASSLYPQGGILEAFF
16 TRBJ2-1 TRBV28 TRBD2 CASSLPAGLADNEQFF